This record covers a single TCR beta chain. This record belongs to a study of blood T cells in healthy people across ages. Then a second PCR, running roughly 6 to 11 cycles, was carried out with a sample-barcoded 5' primer and a J-beta primer mix. From the 5' RACE reads, TCRdb called clonotypes with MiXCR, one entry per CDR3 protein. The sample holds about 1.8 million distinct CDR3 sequences, just under 50% seen once. The CDR3 extends over 15 amino acids. Germline CDR1 reads LGHNA; CDR2 reads YNFKEQ. V lost 6 bases to trimming and J lost 6 bases, with 21 bases between them. The sequenced sample consisted of blood. The source of this sequence is a woman between 40 and 55 years old in good health. The chain carries TRBV4-2 and TRBJ2-7; the D call may be TRBD1 or TRBD2 (5 bases each). This chain's CDR3 is CASRSTRAGTGEQYF. The CDR3 DNA follows: TGTGCCAGCAGATCGACCCGGGCAGGGACCGGCGAGCAGTACTTC.